This TCR beta chain stems from a study of breast tumors, draining lymph nodes, adjacent tissues. General observations from the study: Tumors had less TCR diversity than lymph nodes, more than nontumor tissue. Luminal-like breast cancer showed significantly greater tumor-nontumor repertoire similarity than basal-like breast cancer did. Data only fit, rather than demonstrated, lymph node origin of most tumor T cells. Data fit most tumor T cells coming from lymph node, expanding in tumor.

Germline CDR1 DFQATT, CDR2 SNEGSKA (reference sequence). This CDR3 contains 15 residues. After removal of 6 bases from V and 10 bases from J, the junction contained 12 bases not matched to a gene. Breast cancer patients provided tissue from their axillary draining lymph nodes. Concerning this clonotype: Its cognate antigen is unknown.

TCRdb independently ran MiXCR on the multiplex PCR reads; one entry per CDR3 protein. The table has about 140,000 distinct CDR3 sequences, around a third seen once. This TCR came from a female donor with breast cancer. Some clones in this sample may be carry-over from other donors' samples. The chain couples TRBV20-1 to TRBJ1-6, with 10 bases matching TRBD1. Specimen: axillary lymph node tissue. The CDR3 here is CSATPGTGDSSPLHF. Here the CDR3 DNA reads TGCAGTGCAACTCCCGGGACAGGGGACTCCTCACCCCTCCACTTT.